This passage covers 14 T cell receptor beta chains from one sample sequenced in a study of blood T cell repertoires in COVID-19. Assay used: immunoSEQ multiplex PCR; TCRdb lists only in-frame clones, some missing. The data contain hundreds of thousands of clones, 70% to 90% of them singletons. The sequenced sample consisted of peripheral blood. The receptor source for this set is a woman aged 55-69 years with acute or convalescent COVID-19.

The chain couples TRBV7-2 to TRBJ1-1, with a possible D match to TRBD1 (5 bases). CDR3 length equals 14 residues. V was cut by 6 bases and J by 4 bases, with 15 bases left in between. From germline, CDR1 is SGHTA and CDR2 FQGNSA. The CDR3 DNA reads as TGTGCCAGCAGTTCAGACGGGCAGGGCACTGAAGCTTTCTTT. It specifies CASSSDGQGTEAFF.

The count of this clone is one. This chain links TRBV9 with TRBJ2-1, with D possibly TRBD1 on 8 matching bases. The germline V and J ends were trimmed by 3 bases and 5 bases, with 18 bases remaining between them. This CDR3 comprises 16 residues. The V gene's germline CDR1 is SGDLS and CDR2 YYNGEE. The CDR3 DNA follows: TGTGCCAGCAGCGCGGGGGGAGGGACAGGTCACAATGAGCAGTTCTTC. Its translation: CASSAGGGTGHNEQFF.

The CDR3 region is CASSLKGGARELFF. In DNA form, the CDR3 reads TGTGCCAGCAGCTTAAAAGGGGGCGCCAGGGAGCTGTTTTTT. The V and J genes are TRBV7-3 and TRBJ2-2; 7 bases are shared with TRBD1. V was clipped by 1 base and J by 9 bases; unmatched bases: 5. The CDR3 consists of 14 residues. CDR1 and CDR2 from the germline V gene are SGHTA and FQGTGA. The full variable domain, rest sourced from reference TRBV7-3 and TRBJ2-2, is GAGVSQTPSNKVTEKGKYVELRCDPISGHTALYWYRQSLGQGPEFLIYFQGTGAADDSGLPNDRFFAVRPEGSVSTLKIQRTERGDSAVYLCASSLKGGARELFFGEGSRLTVL.

The CDR3 sequence: CASSPRHGSRIQPQHF. Written as DNA, the CDR3 is TGTGCCAGCTCACCACGTCACGGGTCAAGAATTCAGCCCCAGCATTTT. J is TRBJ1-5 and V is TRBV18, with no clear D. CDR3 length: 16 residues. The germline V gene has CDR1 KGHSH and CDR2 LQKENI. Between the trimmed V and J ends, which lost 1 base and 6 bases, there was a span of 16 bases.

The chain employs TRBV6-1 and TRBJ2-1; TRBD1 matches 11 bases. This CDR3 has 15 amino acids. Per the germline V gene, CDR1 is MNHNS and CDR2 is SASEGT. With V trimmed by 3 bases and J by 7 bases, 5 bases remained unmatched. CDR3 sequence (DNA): TGTGCCAGCAGTGAGGAGGACAGGGGGCGAAATGAGCAGTTCTTC. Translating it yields CASSEEDRGRNEQFF.

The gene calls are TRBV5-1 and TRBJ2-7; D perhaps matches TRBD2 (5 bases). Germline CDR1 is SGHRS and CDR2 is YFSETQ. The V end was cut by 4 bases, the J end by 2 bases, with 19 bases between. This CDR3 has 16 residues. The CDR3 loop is CASSPWTGGRPYEQYF. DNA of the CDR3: TGCGCCAGCAGCCCTTGGACGGGCGGGCGCCCCTACGAGCAGTACTTC.

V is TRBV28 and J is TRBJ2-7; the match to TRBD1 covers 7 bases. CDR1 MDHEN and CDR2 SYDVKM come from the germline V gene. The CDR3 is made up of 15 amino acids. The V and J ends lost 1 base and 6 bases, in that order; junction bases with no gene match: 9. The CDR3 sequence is CASSLSRQGSGEQYF. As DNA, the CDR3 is TGTGCCAGCAGTTTATCCCGACAGGGTTCGGGCGAGCAGTACTTC.

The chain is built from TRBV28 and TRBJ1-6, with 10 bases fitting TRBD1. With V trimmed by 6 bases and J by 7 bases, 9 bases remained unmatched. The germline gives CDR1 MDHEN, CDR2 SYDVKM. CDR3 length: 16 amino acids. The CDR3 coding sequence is TGTGCCAGCAGACGTGCGACAGGGGGCTTCAATTCACCCCTCCACTTT. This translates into CASRRATGGFNSPLHF.

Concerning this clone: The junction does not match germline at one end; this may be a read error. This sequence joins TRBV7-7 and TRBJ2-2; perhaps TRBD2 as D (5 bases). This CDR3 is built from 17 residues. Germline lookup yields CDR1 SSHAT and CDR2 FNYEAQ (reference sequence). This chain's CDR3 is CASTLFTRKGDTGELFF. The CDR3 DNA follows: TGTGCTAGCACCCTTTTCACTAGAAAAGGTGACACCGGGGAGCTGTTTTTT.

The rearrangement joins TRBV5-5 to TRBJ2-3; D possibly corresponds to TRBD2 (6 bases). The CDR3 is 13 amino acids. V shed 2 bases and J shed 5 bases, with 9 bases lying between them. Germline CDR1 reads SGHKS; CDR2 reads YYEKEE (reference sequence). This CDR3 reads CASSFPGEDTQYF. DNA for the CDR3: TGTGCCAGCAGCTTTCCGGGAGAAGATACGCAGTATTTT.

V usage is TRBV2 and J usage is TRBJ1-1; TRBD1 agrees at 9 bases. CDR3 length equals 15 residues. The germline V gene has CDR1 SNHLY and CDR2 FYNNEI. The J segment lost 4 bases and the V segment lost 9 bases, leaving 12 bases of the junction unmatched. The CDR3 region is CASRDRGSFFTEAFF. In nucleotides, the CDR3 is TGTGCCAGTAGAGACAGGGGGAGCTTTTTCACTGAAGCTTTCTTT. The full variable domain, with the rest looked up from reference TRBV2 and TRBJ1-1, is EPEVTQTPSHQVTQMGQEVILRCVPISNHLYFYWYRQILGQKVEFLVSFYNNEISEKSEIFDDQFSVERPDGSNFTLKIRSTKLEDSAMYFCASRDRGSFFTEAFFGQGTRLTVV.

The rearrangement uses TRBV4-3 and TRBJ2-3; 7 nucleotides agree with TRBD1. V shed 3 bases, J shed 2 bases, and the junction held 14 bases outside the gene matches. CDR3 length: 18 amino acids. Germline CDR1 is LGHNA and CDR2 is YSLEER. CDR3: CASSQTSTRDRDTDTQYF. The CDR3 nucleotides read TGCGCCAGCAGCCAGACCTCAACCCGGGACAGAGACACAGATACGCAGTATTTT.

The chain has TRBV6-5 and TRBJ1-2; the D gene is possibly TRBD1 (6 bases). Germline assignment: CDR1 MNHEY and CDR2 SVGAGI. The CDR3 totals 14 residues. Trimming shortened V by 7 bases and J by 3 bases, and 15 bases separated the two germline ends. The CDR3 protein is CASIKRGSDYGYTF. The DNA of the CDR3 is TGTGCCAGCATCAAAAGGGGGAGTGACTATGGCTACACCTTC.

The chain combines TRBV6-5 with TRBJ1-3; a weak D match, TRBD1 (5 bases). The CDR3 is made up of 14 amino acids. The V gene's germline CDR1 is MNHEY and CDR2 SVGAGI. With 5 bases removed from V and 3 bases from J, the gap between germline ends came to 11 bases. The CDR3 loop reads CASSRAGDGNTIYF. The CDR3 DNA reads TGTGCCAGCAGTCGGGCGGGGGATGGAAACACCATATATTTT.